One sample yielded the 21 T cell receptor beta chains listed below, sequenced in a study of vaccination and CD4 T cells after COVID-19. Time point denoted: late sampling 161 to 241 days after vaccination in a few convalescent patients. TCRdb re-derived calls from the PCR reads in MiXCR, one entry per CDR3 protein. Here the sample spans about 29,000 distinct CDR3 sequences, approximately 49% being singletons. The material sequenced was CD4+ T cells from blood, taken about 7 months after SARS-CoV-2 vaccination. The receptors stem from a human donor who had recovered from COVID-19.

This chain uses TRBV6-1 with TRBJ1-4, with 9 positions matching TRBD1. The germline V gene encodes CDR1 MNHNS and CDR2 SASEGT. J lost 12 bases, V lost 1 base, and 3 bases had no gene match. There are 13 residues in the CDR3. The CDR3 spells CASSEVGTGQLFF. In nucleotides, the CDR3 is TGTGCCAGCAGTGAAGTAGGGACAGGGCAACTGTTTTTT.

The chain employs TRBV21-1 and TRBJ1-2; the D call TRBD1 from the table was never checked on the DNA. TRBV21-1 is noted as a pseudogene. This CDR3 is 16 amino acids long. The CDR3 nucleotides read TGTGCCAGCAGCAAAGCGGGAGGGATAAACAGGGACGGCTACACCTTC. Translating gives CASSKAGGINRDGYTF.

The chain uses TRBV5-8 and TRBJ2-3; 8 bases map to TRBD1. CDR3 size: 16 residues. Germline V CDR1 and CDR2: SGHTS, YDEGEE. Unmatched junction bases numbered 10, after V lost 4 bases and J lost 3 bases. The CDR3 loop reads CASSLGQAPRTDTQYF. CDR3 nucleotides: TGTGCCAGCAGCCTGGGACAGGCTCCTAGGACAGATACGCAGTATTTT.

The chain is built from TRBV19 and TRBJ1-2, with D perhaps TRBD1 (5 bases). Trimming stripped 7 bases from V and 5 bases from J, with 14 bases between. CDR1 and CDR2 from the germline V gene are LNHDA and SQIVND (reference sequence). This CDR3 region has 13 residues. The CDR3 nucleotides are TGTGCCAGTACCCCGGGACTGCTATATGGCTACACCTTC. It encodes CASTPGLLYGYTF.

This chain uses TRBV20-1 with TRBJ2-1; weak D call: TRBD1 (6 bases). The CDR3 consists of 20 residues. The V end lost 3 bases, the J end lost 0 bases, and 27 bases lay between the germline ends. Germline-derived CDR1 and CDR2 are DFQATT and SNEGSKA (reference sequence). CDR3 region: CSASRELYSGQLLSYNEQFF. The CDR3 nucleotides are TGCAGTGCTAGTCGAGAACTATACTCCGGACAGTTGCTCTCCTACAATGAGCAGTTCTTC.

The V and J genes are TRBV19 and TRBJ1-5, with TRBD1 as a possible D gene (6 bases). V was pared by 3 bases and J by 0 bases, with 18 bases between. The V gene's germline CDR1 is LNHDA and CDR2 SQIVND (reference sequence). The CDR3 length is 18 residues. CDR3: CASSINREMTGSNQPQHF. The CDR3, as DNA: TGTGCCAGTAGTATCAACAGGGAAATGACCGGTAGCAATCAGCCCCAGCATTTT. Using reference TRBV19 and TRBJ1-5 for the parts outside the CDR3, the full variable domain is DGGITQSPKYLFRKEGQNVTLSCEQNLNHDAMYWYRQDPGQGLRLIYYSQIVNDFQKGDIAEGYSVSREKKESFPLTVTSAQKNPTAFYLCASSINREMTGSNQPQHFGDGTRLSIL.

The rearrangement joins TRBV28 to TRBJ1-5; 11 bases fit TRBD1. The CDR3 contains 14 residues. J was trimmed by 9 bases and V by 4 bases; bases with no gene match: 5. Germline CDR1 and CDR2: MDHEN and SYDVKM. The CDR3, as DNA: TGTGCCAGCAGTTGGGACAGGGGGGTTCCGCCCCAGCATTTT. It encodes CASSWDRGVPPQHF.

This rearrangement joins TRBV7-9 to TRBJ2-1; 11 nucleotides agree with TRBD2. Losses at the gene ends were 5 bases for V and 5 bases for J; bases not matched to a gene: 8. The length of the CDR3 is 16 residues. Germline V CDR1 and CDR2: SEHNR, FQNEAQ (reference sequence). The CDR3 DNA follows: TGTGCCAGCAGCATAAGCCCACTAGCGGGAGACAATGAGCAGTTCTTC. It yields the protein CASSISPLAGDNEQFF.

As for this clonotype: The germline gene is not matched at one end of the junction; a read error may be the cause. The V and J genes are TRBV7-8 and TRBJ2-7; TRBD2 aligns across 14 bases. Germline V gives CDR1 SGHVS, CDR2 FQNEAQ. The CDR3 is made up of 16 amino acids. In DNA form, the CDR3 reads TGTGCCAGCACCGGGACTAGCGGGAGTCGGTCCTACAAGCAGTACTTC. Protein product: CASTGTSGSRSYKQYF.

This clonotype was counted a few times. V usage is TRBV7-9 and J usage is TRBJ2-1; 10 nucleotides agree with TRBD2. Germline CDR1 SEHNR, CDR2 FQNEAQ (reference sequence). J gave up 5 bases and V 5 bases, and 6 bases lay outside the gene matches. The CDR3 is made up of 15 amino acids. CDR3 sequence reads: CASSHTSGRDNEQFF. The CDR3 DNA follows: TGTGCCAGCAGCCACACAAGCGGGAGGGACAATGAGCAGTTCTTC.

The chain recombines TRBV6-2 or TRBV6-3 with TRBJ1-1, with a weak D call TRBD1 (5 bases). V gave up 1 base and J gave up 5 bases, with 11 bases separating them. CDR1 is MNHEY and CDR2 is SVGEGT in the germline V gene. The CDR3 runs to 14 residues. CDR3 in DNA: TGTGCCAGCAGTTACTATGCAGGGAGAACTGAAGCTTTCTTT. It encodes CASSYYAGRTEAFF.

This clonotype has only a few counts. The rearrangement joins TRBV7-9 to TRBJ1-6; a weak D match, TRBD1 (5 bases). The CDR3 length is 14 residues. CDR1 is SEHNR, CDR2 FQNEAQ, per germline (reference sequence). V was pared by 1 base and J by 9 bases, with 10 bases between. CDR3 bases: TGTGCCAGCAGCTTAGATTTGGGGGTTTCACCCCTCCACTTT. This translates into CASSLDLGVSPLHF. The complete variable domain, with remaining parts taken from reference TRBV7-9 and TRBJ1-6, reads DTGVSQNPRHKITKRGQNVTFRCDPISEHNRLYWYRQTLGQGPEFLTYFQNEAQLEKSRLLSDRFSAERPKGSFSTLEIQRTEQGDSAMYLCASSLDLGVSPLHFGNGTRLTVT.

The rearrangement joins TRBV4-1 to TRBJ2-1; D unresolved. V was cut by 1 base and J by 9 bases, with 13 bases left in between. Germline CDR1 MGHRA, CDR2 YSYEKL. The CDR3 runs to 14 residues. The CDR3 sequence: CASSQGFKLLEQFF. CDR3 DNA: TGCGCCAGCAGCCAAGGGTTTAAACTGCTTGAGCAGTTCTTC.

The chain uses TRBV9 and TRBJ2-7; D is perhaps TRBD1 or TRBD2 (5 bases each). Trimming removed 1 base from V and 5 bases from J, with 16 bases in between. The CDR3 spans 15 residues. The germline V gene has CDR1 SGDLS and CDR2 YYNGEE. The CDR3 sequence is CASSVSGTEADEQYF. In nucleotides, the CDR3 is TGTGCCAGCAGCGTATCGGGGACCGAGGCGGACGAGCAGTACTTC.

V gene TRBV25-1 combines with J gene TRBJ2-1; 7 bases align to TRBD2. Germline V lookup: CDR1 MGHDK, CDR2 SYGVNS. The V gene end was trimmed by 7 bases and the J gene end by 10 bases; junction bases not matched to a gene: 13. This CDR3 has 14 residues. In DNA, the CDR3 is TGTGCCAGCAAAAATACTGGGAGGGCAGGAGAGCAGTTCTTC. It encodes CASKNTGRAGEQFF. The whole variable domain, remainder taken from reference TRBV25-1 and TRBJ2-1, is EADIYQTPRYLVIGTGKKITLECSQTMGHDKMYWYQQDPGMELHLIHYSYGVNSTEKGDLSSESTVSRIRTEHFPLTLESARPSHTSQYLCASKNTGRAGEQFFGPGTRLTVL.

This rearrangement joins TRBV27 to TRBJ2-1; no clear D gene. The CDR3 has 12 residues. The V end was cut by 0 bases, the J end by 9 bases, with 6 bases between. Germline CDR1 is MNHEY and CDR2 is SMNVEV (reference sequence). CDR3 bases: TGTGCCAGCAGTTTATCCGGCAGTGAGCAGTTCTTC. This sequence encodes CASSLSGSEQFF.

V is TRBV7-3 and J is TRBJ2-3, with 10 bases matching TRBD2. CDR1 and CDR2 from the germline V gene are SGHTA and FQGTGA. J was trimmed by 4 bases and V by 5 bases; bases with no gene match: 6. The CDR3 runs 15 residues. The CDR3 reads CASSESLAGSDTQYF. The CDR3 DNA reads TGTGCCAGCAGCGAATCACTAGCGGGGTCAGATACGCAGTATTTT. Based on the CDR3 plus reference TRBV7-3 and TRBJ2-3, the full variable domain is GAGVSQTPSNKVTEKGKYVELRCDPISGHTALYWYRQSLGQGPEFLIYFQGTGAADDSGLPNDRFFAVRPEGSVSTLKIQRTERGDSAVYLCASSESLAGSDTQYFGPGTRLTVL.

The chain links TRBV6-1 to TRBJ1-5; D perhaps matches TRBD1 (6 bases). CDR3 length: 15 amino acids. Trimming shortened V by 0 bases and J by 6 bases, and 12 bases separated the two germline ends. CDR1 MNHNS and CDR2 SASEGT come from the germline V gene. CDR3 DNA sequence: TGTGCCAGCAGTGAAGCGGGGGCCAGGGGTCAGCCCCAGCATTTT. It encodes CASSEAGARGQPQHF.

In its sample, this clonotype was seen a few times. The rearrangement links TRBV20-1 to TRBJ2-3; 10 bases are a match to TRBD1. Germline lookup yields CDR1 DFQATT and CDR2 SNEGSKA (reference sequence). This CDR3 comprises 16 residues. V lost 0 bases to trimming and J lost 3 bases; unmatched junction nucleotides: 6. CDR3 in amino acids: CSARDRRQGATDTQYF. CDR3 nucleotides: TGCAGTGCTAGAGATCGTAGACAGGGGGCGACAGATACGCAGTATTTT.

This clonotype was counted a few times. The gene calls are TRBV7-3 and TRBJ1-1; 8 bases line up with TRBD1. The germline V gene encodes CDR1 SGHTA and CDR2 FQGTGA. The CDR3 loop spans 14 amino acids. V was clipped by 5 bases and J by 3 bases; unmatched bases: 5. The CDR3 spells CASSLGQGDTEAFF. The DNA for the CDR3 is TGTGCCAGCAGCCTAGGACAGGGCGACACTGAAGCTTTCTTT. The complete variable domain, with remaining parts taken from reference TRBV7-3 and TRBJ1-1, reads GAGVSQTPSNKVTEKGKYVELRCDPISGHTALYWYRQSLGQGPEFLIYFQGTGAADDSGLPNDRFFAVRPEGSVSTLKIQRTERGDSAVYLCASSLGQGDTEAFFGQGTRLTVV.

The rearrangement uses TRBV27 and TRBJ2-7, with D possibly being TRBD1 (5 bases). CDR1 is MNHEY, CDR2 SMNVEV, per germline (reference sequence). The CDR3 runs 14 residues. Trimming pared 3 bases from V and 5 bases from J, leaving 14 bases between. The CDR3 region is CASSFSTQGDEQYF. The CDR3 nucleotides are TGTGCCAGCAGTTTTTCAACCCAGGGCGACGAGCAGTACTTC.